The clone carrying this TCR beta chain ranks as large. Its matching antigen is unknown. Generated by immunoSEQ multiplex PCR, the TCRdb table keeps only in-frame clones and is missing some. The table shows about 1,100 clones, with about a fifth occurring only once. These data are taken from a study of T cells in localized non-small cell lung cancer. General study findings and limits: Uninvolved adjacent lung had the highest recorded T cell clonality, with tumor below it. When the top 100 tumor clones were examined, a median approximately 62 of them also appeared in the adjacent lung, which was paired and uninvolved.

Germline CDR1 MDHEN, CDR2 SYDVKM. The length of the CDR3 is 16 residues. V was pared by 5 bases and J by 4 bases, with 10 bases of the junction left unmatched. The sequences come from normal lung tissue next to the tumor, collected before any cancer treatment. The chain couples TRBV28 to TRBJ2-1, with 8 bases identical to TRBD2. The clonotype originates from a male donor aged 60 or over with stage I lung adenocarcinoma. CDR3 protein: CASSPLDGRGYNEQFF. In nucleotides, the CDR3 is TGTGCCAGCAGTCCCCTCGACGGGAGGGGTTACAATGAGCAGTTCTTC.